This T cell receptor (beta chain) was profiled in a study of T cell changes during pregnancy in multiple sclerosis. Only in-frame clones appear in the TCRdb table, and some are missing; sequencing was by immunoSEQ multiplex PCR. The sample yields tens of thousands of clones, 92% seen once. Germline-derived CDR1 and CDR2 are SEHNR and FQNEAQ (reference sequence). V was pared by 5 bases and J by 5 bases, with 7 bases of the junction left unmatched. The CDR3 is 16 residues long. The origin of this receptor is a female donor with multiple sclerosis, enrolled in a pregnancy study. V is TRBV7-9 and J is TRBJ2-1, with 12 bases fitting TRBD2. This specimen was peripheral blood, taken before pregnancy. The CDR3 spells CASSGRTSGTHNEQFF. The DNA for the CDR3 is TGTGCCAGCAGCGGACGGACTAGCGGGACGCACAATGAGCAGTTCTTC.